One and the same sample provided the 26 T cell receptor beta chains below, sequenced in a study of blood T cell repertoires in COVID-19. Generated by immunoSEQ multiplex PCR, the TCRdb table keeps only in-frame clones and is missing some. The sample holds tens of thousands of clones, more than 65% seen once. Sequenced input: peripheral blood. The source of these receptors is a woman in her sixties or seventies with acute or convalescent COVID-19.

The chain combines TRBV11-2 with TRBJ2-7, with D hard to call. The length of the CDR3 is 12 residues. Deletions cut 0 bases from V and 3 bases from J, with 3 bases between. Germline V lookup: CDR1 SGHAT, CDR2 FQNNGV. CDR3 loop: CASSLDRYEQYF. The CDR3 bases are TGTGCCAGCAGCTTAGATCGCTACGAGCAGTACTTC.

The chain is built from TRBV5-1 and TRBJ1-2, with D maybe TRBD1 (5 bases). CDR1 SGHRS and CDR2 YFSETQ come from the germline V gene. V was pared by 0 bases and J by 6 bases, with 12 bases between. This CDR3 is built from 14 residues. The CDR3 loop reads CASSLAQEGDGYTF. For the CDR3, the DNA is TGCGCCAGCAGCTTGGCACAGGAAGGAGATGGCTACACCTTC. Full variable domain (remainder filled in from reference TRBV5-1 and TRBJ1-2): KAGVTQTPRYLIKTRGQQVTLSCSPISGHRSVSWYQQTPGQGLQFLFEYFSETQRNKGNFPGRFSGRQFSNSRSEMNVSTLELGDSALYLCASSLAQEGDGYTFGSGTRLTVV.

The chain uses TRBV19 and TRBJ1-6, with D possibly being TRBD1 (5 bases). This CDR3 has 16 amino acids. The germline V and J ends were trimmed by 7 bases and 0 bases, with 13 bases remaining between them. Germline V gene lookup returns CDR1 LNHDA and CDR2 SQIVND (reference sequence). The CDR3: CASTWGTSSYNSPLHF. The CDR3 DNA sequence: TGTGCCAGTACCTGGGGGACTAGCTCCTATAATTCACCCCTCCACTTT.

As concerns this clone: Other DNA variants within this sample encode the same CDR3. The CDR3 DNA follows: TGTGCCAGCAGCGTAGGGCTAGCGGGGACAGATACGCAGTATTTT. Amino acid sequence: CASSVGLAGTDTQYF. V usage is TRBV9 and J usage is TRBJ2-3; 9 bases fit TRBD2. Germline CDR1 SGDLS, CDR2 YYNGEE. The CDR3 is made up of 15 amino acids. The junction had 2 bases not matched to a gene; V was cut back by 0 bases and J by 3 bases.

The genes are TRBV7-9 and TRBJ1-4; D is unclear. Germline V CDR1 and CDR2: SEHNR, FQNEAQ (reference sequence). The CDR3 extends over 16 amino acids. The V gene lost 5 bases and the J gene lost 0 bases, with 13 bases spanning the gap. Written as DNA, the CDR3 is TGTGCCAGCAGCCCCCACGAGGTTGCAACTAATGAAAAACTGTTTTTT. Encoded protein: CASSPHEVATNEKLFF.

For the CDR3, the DNA is TGTGCAAGTCGCTTAGCGCTGGGACTAGCGGGAGGCTCTTCGGGCAATGAGCAGTTCTTC. It specifies CASRLALGLAGGSSGNEQFF. V and J are TRBV12-2 and TRBJ2-1; no check of the table's D call, TRBD2, against the DNA was made. TRBV12-2 is a recognized pseudogene. The CDR3 is made up of 20 amino acids.

This chain uses TRBV6-5 with TRBJ1-1; unclear D gene. The germline CDR1 and CDR2 sequences are MNHEY and SVGAGI. Trimming left V 0 bases short and J 3 bases short, with 8 bases between. This CDR3 contains 14 residues. The CDR3 sequence is CASSYSWADTEAFF. CDR3 nucleotide sequence: TGTGCCAGCAGTTACTCCTGGGCCGACACTGAAGCTTTCTTT.

This clone occurred a few times. The chain carries TRBV10-3 and TRBJ2-5; 8 nucleotides agree with TRBD1. In germline, CDR1 is ENHRY, CDR2 SYGVKD. The CDR3 spans 16 residues. V shed 6 bases and J 9 bases; nucleotides not matched to a gene: 18. CDR3 DNA sequence: TGTGCCATCAGCCCAAACTCAGGGGGCGCCTTTGATTCCCAGTACTTC. Its protein is CAISPNSGGAFDSQYF.

This sequence joins TRBV6-5 and TRBJ2-1; D remains ambiguous. Trimming took 9 bases from V and 5 from J, leaving 5 bases between them. The CDR3 is made up of 10 amino acids. CDR1 MNHEY and CDR2 SVGAGI come from the germline V gene. The chain's CDR3 is CASRDNEQFF. The DNA for the CDR3 is TGTGCCAGTCGGGACAATGAGCAGTTCTTC.

This clone was found a few times. The CDR3 DNA sequence: TGTGCCAGCAGCGTGTCAGGTACCTCTGGAAACACCATATATTTT. Protein: CASSVSGTSGNTIYF. The chain carries TRBV9 and TRBJ1-3; D ambiguous. V lost 2 bases to trimming and J lost 0 bases, with 9 bases between them. The length of the CDR3 is 15 residues. Germline V lookup: CDR1 SGDLS, CDR2 YYNGEE.

The rearrangement joins TRBV11-3 to TRBJ2-3; D remains unclear. The germline CDR1 and CDR2 sequences are SGHNT and YENEEA. The CDR3 covers 14 residues. The V and J ends lost 0 bases and 3 bases respectively, with 7 bases between them. The DNA of the CDR3 is TGTGCCAGCAGCTTAGACCCAAAAACAGATACGCAGTATTTT. It specifies CASSLDPKTDTQYF.

The gene calls are TRBV4-3 and TRBJ1-2; no clear D gene. Looked up from germline, CDR1 is LGHNA and CDR2 is YSLEER. The V end was cut by 0 bases, the J end by 3 bases, with 11 bases between. The CDR3 runs 15 residues. The CDR3 reads CASSQDLGKDYGYTF. The CDR3 DNA reads TGCGCCAGCAGCCAAGATCTGGGCAAAGACTATGGCTACACCTTC.

V gene TRBV11-2 combines with J gene TRBJ2-1, with 7 bases identical to TRBD1. The CDR3 runs to 13 residues. J lost 7 bases, V lost 5 bases, and 5 bases had no gene match. In germline, CDR1 is SGHAT, CDR2 FQNNGV. The chain's CDR3 is CASSQDRPNEQFF. CDR3 nucleotides: TGTGCCAGCAGCCAGGACAGGCCGAATGAGCAGTTCTTC. The full variable domain, in which reference TRBV11-2 and TRBJ2-1 provide the parts outside the CDR3, is EAGVAQSPRYKIIEKRQSVAFWCNPISGHATLYWYQQILGQGPKLLIQFQNNGVVDDSQLPKDRFSAERLKGVDSTLKIQPAKLEDSAVYLCASSQDRPNEQFFGPGTRLTVL.

V and J are TRBV28 and TRBJ2-3; D perhaps matches TRBD2 (6 bases). This CDR3 has 14 residues. The V end lost 7 bases, the J end lost 3 bases, and 14 bases lay between the germline ends. CDR1 and CDR2 from the germline V gene are MDHEN and SYDVKM. The CDR3 loop is CASNPPGATDTQYF. Written as DNA, the CDR3 is TGTGCCAGCAACCCTCCGGGAGCGACAGATACGCAGTATTTT.

This clone was seen only a few times. This CDR3 is CASSYSQGDEKLFF. CDR3 coding DNA: TGTGCCAGCAGTTACTCGCAGGGGGATGAAAAACTGTTTTTT. V is TRBV6-5 and J is TRBJ1-4; TRBD1 matches at 7 bases. V shed 0 bases and J 6 bases; nucleotides not matched to a gene: 1. The CDR3 is 14 amino acids. CDR1 MNHEY and CDR2 SVGAGI come from the germline V gene.

The chain links TRBV11-1 to TRBJ2-1, with a weak D call TRBD2 (6 bases). Germline CDR1 reads SGHAT; CDR2 reads FQDESV (reference sequence). The CDR3 runs 15 residues. V was cut by 7 bases and J by 0 bases, with 13 bases left in between. CDR3: CASTLALSSYNEQFF. The CDR3 nucleotides read TGTGCCAGCACTCTAGCGTTGAGCTCCTACAATGAGCAGTTCTTC. Together with reference TRBV11-1 and TRBJ2-1, the CDR3 gives the full variable domain: EAEVAQSPRYKITEKSQAVAFWCDPISGHATLYWYRQILGQGPELLVQFQDESVVDDSQLPKDRFSAERLKGVDSTLKIQPAELGDSAMYLCASTLALSSYNEQFFGPGTRLTVL.

The chain employs TRBV27 and TRBJ2-7; TRBD2 matches 10 bases. CDR3 length equals 14 residues. The junction had 8 bases not matched to a gene; V was cut back by 5 bases and J by 7 bases. Germline CDR1 MNHEY, CDR2 SMNVEV (reference sequence). CDR3 DNA sequence: TGTGCCAGCAGTACTCCGGGACTAGCGTCTGAGCAGTACTTC. This sequence encodes CASSTPGLASEQYF.

This clone was recorded many times. The V gene is TRBV27, the J gene TRBJ1-2; D not resolved. Germline V gene sequence: CDR1 MNHEY, CDR2 SMNVEV (reference sequence). Trimming took 4 bases from V and 4 from J, leaving 13 bases between them. This CDR3 has 14 amino acids. CDR3 residues: CASSYEGGSYGYTF. DNA for the CDR3: TGTGCCAGCAGTTATGAGGGAGGCAGCTATGGCTACACCTTC.

This clone was recorded at least ten times. V usage is TRBV7-9 and J usage is TRBJ1-2, with a tentative D call TRBD1 (6 bases). This CDR3 contains 13 residues. Trimming shortened V by 1 base and J by 6 bases, and 9 bases separated the two germline ends. CDR1 SEHNR and CDR2 FQNEAQ come from the germline V gene (reference sequence). As DNA, the CDR3 is TGTGCCAGCAGCTTAGGCTCAGGGGATGGCTACACCTTC. It codes for CASSLGSGDGYTF.

The gene calls are TRBV6-2 or TRBV6-3 and TRBJ2-7; 7 nucleotides match TRBD2. The CDR3 is 14 amino acids. Looked up from germline, CDR1 is MNHEY and CDR2 is SVGEGT. The V segment lost 5 bases and the J segment 10 bases; nucleotides outside the gene matches: 14. Here the CDR3 reads CASSHGTIDGDQYF. In DNA form, the CDR3 reads TGTGCCAGCAGTCACGGGACTATCGACGGCGACCAGTACTTC.

The rearrangement links TRBV5-1 to TRBJ2-3, with D perhaps matching TRBD1 (7 bases). Deletions cut 4 bases from V and 4 bases from J, with 13 bases between. Germline V gives CDR1 SGHRS, CDR2 YFSETQ. There are 14 residues in the CDR3. The CDR3 spells CASSGGTESDTQYF. The CDR3 DNA follows: TGCGCCAGCAGCGGGGGGACAGAGTCAGATACGCAGTATTTT.

This chain connects TRBV5-1 to TRBJ1-2, with 9 bases aligning to TRBD1. CDR3 length: 14 amino acids. Germline CDR1 reads SGHRS; CDR2 reads YFSETQ. Unmatched junction bases numbered 3, after V lost 4 bases and J lost 2 bases. In DNA form, the CDR3 reads TGCGCCAGCAGCGATACAGGGGGCAACTATGGCTACACCTTC. Its translation is CASSDTGGNYGYTF.

V and J are TRBV2 and TRBJ2-7; D is perhaps TRBD2 (6 bases). Looked up from germline, CDR1 is SNHLY and CDR2 is FYNNEI. The V gene lost 6 bases and the J gene lost 4 bases, with 16 bases spanning the gap. The CDR3 extends over 14 amino acids. The chain's CDR3 is CASRNRDSTYEQYF. The CDR3, as DNA: TGTGCCAGCAGGAATCGGGACTCAACATACGAGCAGTACTTC.

This clone has more than one count but fewer than ten. This CDR3 is CASSFGEAEQFF. The CDR3 DNA follows: TGTGCCAGCAGCTTTGGGGAGGCTGAGCAGTTCTTC. This chain uses TRBV5-4 with TRBJ2-1, with a tentative D call TRBD2 (6 bases). V lost 2 bases and J 9 bases, leaving 9 bases between the germline ends. This CDR3 spans 12 amino acids. Per germline, CDR1 SGHNT and CDR2 YYREEE (reference sequence).

The CDR3 sequence: CASSFRGTYEQYF. In DNA, the CDR3 is TGTGCCAGCAGTTTTAGGGGAACCTACGAGCAGTACTTC. The V call is TRBV6-5, the J call TRBJ2-7, with D perhaps TRBD1 (5 bases). The V end was cut by 4 bases, the J end by 2 bases, with 9 bases between. The germline CDR1 and CDR2 sequences are MNHEY and SVGAGI. The CDR3 runs to 13 residues.

V is TRBV18 and J is TRBJ1-2, with 9 bases aligning to TRBD1. The CDR3 contains 14 residues. V shed 2 bases and J 9 bases; nucleotides not matched to a gene: 7. Germline CDR1 and CDR2: KGHSH and LQKENI. The CDR3 is CASSPSGQGQRYTF. For the CDR3, the DNA is TGTGCCAGCTCACCATCTGGACAGGGGCAGCGCTACACCTTC.